Following are 28 T cell receptor beta chains from one sample sequenced in a study of control samples from healthy donors and cancer patients. Clones were sequenced by immunoSEQ multiplex PCR, and TCRdb holds only the in-frame ones, with some missing. There are 100,000 to 150,000 clones in the sample; 75% to 95% occur only once, and about 2.5% lies in the top ten. What was sequenced was blood. The receptor set was obtained from a man aged 40-49 years in good health.

This chain uses TRBV5-4 with TRBJ2-1, with D possibly being TRBD2 (5 bases). The CDR3 is 13 residues long. Trimming removed 3 bases from V and 6 bases from J, with 10 bases in between. The germline V gene encodes CDR1 SGHNT and CDR2 YYREEE (reference sequence). CDR3 in amino acids: CASSSGLVNEQFF. CDR3 sequence (DNA): TGTGCCAGCAGCTCAGGACTGGTCAATGAGCAGTTCTTC.

V and J are TRBV18 and TRBJ1-2, with no clear D. The CDR3 runs 15 residues. The V end lost 3 bases, the J end lost 6 bases, and 17 bases lay between the germline ends. Germline V gene lookup returns CDR1 KGHSH and CDR2 LQKENI. In DNA, the CDR3 is TGTGCCAGCTCACCCCCTCAATGGCGGGGAAATGGCTACACCTTC. Encoded protein: CASSPPQWRGNGYTF.

The chain joins TRBV30 to TRBJ1-1, with D perhaps TRBD1 (5 bases). CDR3 length: 12 amino acids. Germline V gene sequence: CDR1 GTSNPN, CDR2 SVGIG (reference sequence). Trimming stripped 5 bases from V and 7 bases from J, with 14 bases between. The CDR3 sequence: CAWERGGNEAFF. CDR3 DNA: TGTGCCTGGGAGAGGGGTGGAAATGAAGCTTTCTTT.

The chain couples TRBV29-1 to TRBJ1-2; TRBD1 is a possible D gene (6 bases). The CDR3 totals 13 residues. The germline V gene encodes CDR1 SQVTM and CDR2 ANQGSEA. V was trimmed by 0 bases and J by 7 bases, leaving 12 bases between them. CDR3 amino acids: CSVEDRGAGGYTF. For the CDR3, the DNA is TGCAGCGTTGAAGATCGGGGGGCGGGTGGCTACACCTTC.

The gene calls are TRBV28 and TRBJ1-2; a weak D match, TRBD1 (5 bases). This CDR3 has 13 residues. CDR1 MDHEN and CDR2 SYDVKM come from the germline V gene. Trimming left V 6 bases short and J 11 bases short, with 19 bases between. DNA of the CDR3: TGTGCCAGCAGCCAACTCTCGCCAGGGAGGTACACCTTC. Translated: CASSQLSPGRYTF.

The rearrangement uses TRBV5-1 and TRBJ2-1; D is ambiguous. Deletions cut 0 bases from V and 9 bases from J, with 13 bases between. The CDR3 is 14 residues long. Germline V gives CDR1 SGHRS, CDR2 YFSETQ. The DNA of the CDR3 is TGCGCCAGCAGCTTGGAAAGCGAGCGAGGTGAGCAGTTCTTC. Residues: CASSLESERGEQFF.

This clone was detected only a few times. The rearrangement joins TRBV5-1 to TRBJ2-6; 9 nucleotides align to TRBD1. The CDR3 extends over 15 amino acids. CDR1 is SGHRS and CDR2 is YFSETQ in the germline V gene. V lost 5 bases and J lost 4; bases outside the gene matches: 4. The CDR3 region is CASSSQGAGANVLTF. CDR3 nucleotides: TGCGCCAGCAGTTCACAGGGGGCCGGGGCCAACGTCCTGACTTTC.

The chain recombines TRBV19 with TRBJ1-4; 8 nucleotides line up with TRBD1. The CDR3 covers 18 residues. Losses at the gene ends were 5 bases for V and 3 bases for J; bases not matched to a gene: 14. In germline, CDR1 is LNHDA, CDR2 SQIVND (reference sequence). The CDR3 loop is CASSPPGGDRTSNEKLFF. The CDR3 DNA reads as TGTGCCAGTAGTCCCCCCGGGGGGGACAGGACTTCTAATGAAAAACTGTTTTTT.

This clone was counted a single time. V gene TRBV5-1 combines with J gene TRBJ1-5; D not certain. Germline CDR1 SGHRS, CDR2 YFSETQ. The CDR3 covers 15 residues. V dropped 4 bases and J dropped 6 bases, with 17 bases sitting between them. The CDR3 DNA is TGCGCCAGCAGCCCGGTCGGAGGGATCGGTCAGCCCCAGCATTTT. Its translation is CASSPVGGIGQPQHF. Based on the CDR3 plus reference TRBV5-1 and TRBJ1-5, the full variable domain is KAGVTQTPRYLIKTRGQQVTLSCSPISGHRSVSWYQQTPGQGLQFLFEYFSETQRNKGNFPGRFSGRQFSNSRSEMNVSTLELGDSALYLCASSPVGGIGQPQHFGDGTRLSIL.

The count of this clone is one. The chain joins TRBV13 to TRBJ1-2; tentatively, D is TRBD1 (6 bases). Germline V gives CDR1 PRHDT, CDR2 FYEKMQ (reference sequence). The ends were cut back, 5 bases at V and 4 bases at J, with 11 bases in the middle. The CDR3 runs 13 residues. DNA for the CDR3: TGTGCCAGCAGCGTACAGGGTCTCTATGGCTACACCTTC. Encoded protein: CASSVQGLYGYTF.

The rearrangement uses TRBV27 and TRBJ2-3, with a weak D call TRBD1 (6 bases). CDR3 length: 15 amino acids. Trimming left V 7 bases short and J 1 base short, with 15 bases between. Per germline, CDR1 MNHEY and CDR2 SMNVEV (reference sequence). The CDR3 protein is CASTVGAYGTDTQYF. CDR3 in DNA: TGTGCCAGCACAGTGGGGGCCTATGGCACAGATACGCAGTATTTT.

V and J are TRBV12-2 and TRBJ2-7; the D call in the table, TRBD1, was not verified against the DNA. TRBV12-2 counts as a pseudogene. This CDR3 is built from 18 residues. CDR3 sequence (DNA): TGTGCAAGTCGCTTAGCGGCCCCACATATGGCCCAGGGGTACGAGCAGTACTTC. It encodes CASRLAAPHMAQGYEQYF.

This clone was found once. The chain uses TRBV5-6 and TRBJ2-1; D ambiguous. V dropped 4 bases and J dropped 7 bases, with 6 bases sitting between them. The length of the CDR3 is 11 residues. The germline CDR1 and CDR2 sequences are SGHDT and YYEEEE. The CDR3 bases are TGTGCCAGCAGCATCGGGAATGAGCAGTTCTTC. Translation gives CASSIGNEQFF.

The genes are TRBV6-5 and TRBJ2-2; TRBD1 might be the D (6 bases). The length of the CDR3 is 14 residues. Germline-derived CDR1 and CDR2 are MNHEY and SVGAGI. V lost 6 bases and J lost 2, with 10 bases in between. The CDR3 sequence is CASRGQLNTGELFF. In DNA, the CDR3 is TGTGCCAGCAGAGGACAGCTTAACACCGGGGAGCTGTTTTTT.

V and J are TRBV10-1 and TRBJ1-2; D might be TRBD1 (6 bases). V was pared by 0 bases and J by 7 bases, with 12 bases between. The CDR3 consists of 14 residues. The germline CDR1 and CDR2 sequences are WNHNN and SYGVQD (reference sequence). CDR3 in DNA: TGCGCCAGCAGTGAGTCGGTACAGGGCGGTGGCTACACCTTC. It encodes CASSESVQGGGYTF.

The V gene is TRBV10-3, the J gene TRBJ2-7; 7 nucleotides line up with TRBD1. Germline CDR1 and CDR2: ENHRY and SYGVKD. The CDR3 has 12 amino acids. V was pared by 7 bases and J by 6 bases, with 6 bases of the junction left unmatched. CDR3 protein: CAIMSPGGEQYF. The CDR3 bases are TGTGCCATCATGTCCCCAGGGGGCGAGCAGTACTTC.

The chain combines TRBV12-3 or TRBV12-4 with TRBJ1-3; D call uncertain. V was trimmed by 4 bases and J by 4 bases, leaving 2 bases between them. The CDR3 extends over 11 amino acids. The CDR3: CASSWGNTIYF. The CDR3, as DNA: TGTGCCAGCAGTTGGGGAAACACCATATATTTT.

This clone came up a few times. The rearrangement joins TRBV28 to TRBJ1-5; D may be TRBD1 (6 bases). This CDR3 is built from 15 residues. CDR1 and CDR2 (germline): MDHEN, SYDVKM. The germline V and J ends were trimmed by 3 bases and 3 bases, with 12 bases remaining between them. The CDR3 region is CASSFRGAVNQPQHF. CDR3 nucleotide sequence: TGTGCCAGCAGTTTTCGGGGGGCGGTCAATCAGCCCCAGCATTTT.

The sample holds a few counts of this clone. Other DNA sequences in this sample translate to the same CDR3. This chain uses TRBV5-1 with TRBJ1-6; TRBD1 aligns across 10 bases. The CDR3 is 15 residues long. CDR1 is SGHRS and CDR2 is YFSETQ in the germline V gene. The junction had 7 bases not matched to a gene; V was cut back by 3 bases and J by 10 bases. The CDR3 region has the DNA TGCGCCAGCAGCTCTGACAGGGGGCAAGGCTCACCCCTCCACTTT. Residues: CASSSDRGQGSPLHF.

The V call is TRBV19, the J call TRBJ2-5; TRBD2 aligns across 11 bases. The ends lost 5 bases at V and 4 bases at J; junction bases unmatched: 3. Germline V gene data show CDR1 as LNHDA and CDR2 as SQIVND (reference sequence). The CDR3 has 14 amino acids. The CDR3 protein is CASSRTSGLETQYF. CDR3 nucleotide sequence: TGTGCCAGTAGTCGGACTAGCGGGTTAGAGACCCAGTACTTC.

The sample holds a few counts of this clone. This chain connects TRBV4-1 to TRBJ1-6, with a weak D call TRBD1 (5 bases). Trimming pared 1 base from V and 6 bases from J, leaving 16 bases between. The CDR3 loop spans 17 amino acids. Germline V gives CDR1 MGHRA, CDR2 YSYEKL. This CDR3 reads CASSQVSGGGSNSPLHF. As DNA, the CDR3 is TGCGCCAGCAGCCAAGTCTCTGGGGGAGGAAGTAATTCACCCCTCCACTTT.

The chain uses TRBV5-4 and TRBJ2-7, with 7 bases identical to TRBD1. Losses at the gene ends were 5 bases for V and 3 bases for J; bases not matched to a gene: 8. CDR1 and CDR2 (germline): SGHNT, YYREEE (reference sequence). CDR3 length: 14 amino acids. The CDR3 nucleotides are TGTGCCAGCAGTAACAGGGGCCGCTTCTACGAGCAGTACTTC. Its translation is CASSNRGRFYEQYF.

The chain couples TRBV4-1 to TRBJ1-3; no definite D call. The CDR3 is 16 residues long. V shed 2 bases and J shed 0 bases, with 11 bases lying between them. Germline loops: CDR1 MGHRA, CDR2 YSYEKL. The CDR3 nucleotides are TGCGCCAGCAGCCAAACGCCCAGAACCTCTGGAAACACCATATATTTT. Translating gives CASSQTPRTSGNTIYF.

The chain carries TRBV3-1 (or the pseudogene TRBV3-2) and TRBJ1-5; D is unclear. V lost 2 bases, J lost 7 bases, and 9 bases lay in between. Per germline, CDR1 LGHDT and CDR2 YNNKEL (reference sequence). The length of the CDR3 is 13 residues. The CDR3 is CASSQLRSQPQHF. The CDR3 DNA reads TGTGCCAGCAGCCAACTCAGGTCACAGCCCCAGCATTTT.

The chain recombines TRBV29-1 with TRBJ2-2; D unresolved. The V gene lost 5 bases and the J gene lost 3 bases, with 1 base spanning the gap. The CDR3 totals 10 residues. The V gene's germline CDR1 is SQVTM and CDR2 ANQGSEA. The CDR3 DNA follows: TGCAGCGTTTACACCGGGGAGCTGTTTTTT. Encoded protein: CSVYTGELFF.

With regard to this clone: An end of the junction does not agree with germline; a read error may underlie this. This chain connects TRBV7-7 to TRBJ2-2; either TRBD1 or TRBD2 may supply D (5 bases each). The CDR3 has 15 amino acids. The V gene's germline CDR1 is SSHAT and CDR2 FNYEAQ (reference sequence). CDR3 nucleotide sequence: TGTGCTAGCAGCCCGGGACCGGCGGTCACCGGGGAGCTGTTTTTT. Translating it yields CASSPGPAVTGELFF.

The J gene is TRBJ1-1, the V gene TRBV5-6; 8 bases agree with TRBD1. CDR1 and CDR2 from the germline V gene are SGHDT and YYEEEE. The junction had 9 bases not matched to a gene; V was cut back by 4 bases and J by 4 bases. This CDR3 is built from 15 residues. Here the CDR3 reads CASSLTDRETTEAFF. The CDR3 DNA sequence: TGTGCCAGCAGCCTCACGGACAGGGAGACCACTGAAGCTTTCTTT. The complete variable domain, with remaining parts taken from reference TRBV5-6 and TRBJ1-1, reads DAGVTQSPTHLIKTRGQQVTLRCSPKSGHDTVSWYQQALGQGPQFIFQYYEEEERQRGNFPDRFSGHQFPNYSSELNVNALLLGDSALYLCASSLTDRETTEAFFGQGTRLTVV.

The gene calls are TRBV3-1 (or the pseudogene TRBV3-2) and TRBJ2-5, with a possible D match to TRBD2 (6 bases). Trimming took 1 base from V and 3 from J, leaving 9 bases between them. The length of the CDR3 is 14 residues. CDR1 LGHDT and CDR2 YNNKEL come from the germline V gene (reference sequence). CDR3 in amino acids: CASSQVRREETQYF. CDR3 DNA sequence: TGTGCCAGCAGCCAAGTACGGAGGGAAGAGACCCAGTACTTC.